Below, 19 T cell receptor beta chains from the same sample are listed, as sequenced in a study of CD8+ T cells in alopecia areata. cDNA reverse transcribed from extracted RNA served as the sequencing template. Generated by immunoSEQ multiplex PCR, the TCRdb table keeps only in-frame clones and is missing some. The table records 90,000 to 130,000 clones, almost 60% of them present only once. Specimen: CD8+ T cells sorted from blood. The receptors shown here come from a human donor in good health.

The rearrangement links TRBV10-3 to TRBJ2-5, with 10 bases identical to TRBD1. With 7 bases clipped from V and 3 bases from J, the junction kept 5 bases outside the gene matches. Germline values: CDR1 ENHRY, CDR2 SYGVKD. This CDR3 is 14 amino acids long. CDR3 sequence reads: CAITPDRGKETQYF. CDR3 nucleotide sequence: TGTGCCATCACTCCGGACAGGGGGAAAGAGACCCAGTACTTC.

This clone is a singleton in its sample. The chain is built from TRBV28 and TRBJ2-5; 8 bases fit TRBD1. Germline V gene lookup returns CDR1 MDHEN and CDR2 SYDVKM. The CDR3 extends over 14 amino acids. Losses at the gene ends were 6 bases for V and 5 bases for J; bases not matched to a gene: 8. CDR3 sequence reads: CASRRARGLETQYF. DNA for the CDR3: TGTGCCAGCAGGCGCGCCAGGGGGCTTGAGACCCAGTACTTC.

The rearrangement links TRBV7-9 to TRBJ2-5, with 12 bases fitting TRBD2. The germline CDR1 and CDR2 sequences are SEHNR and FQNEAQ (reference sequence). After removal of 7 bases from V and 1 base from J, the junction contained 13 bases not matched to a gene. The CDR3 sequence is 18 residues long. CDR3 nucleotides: TGTGCCAGCACCGGGTGGACTAGCGGGGACCAAATCCAAGAGACCCAGTACTTC. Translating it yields CASTGWTSGDQIQETQYF.

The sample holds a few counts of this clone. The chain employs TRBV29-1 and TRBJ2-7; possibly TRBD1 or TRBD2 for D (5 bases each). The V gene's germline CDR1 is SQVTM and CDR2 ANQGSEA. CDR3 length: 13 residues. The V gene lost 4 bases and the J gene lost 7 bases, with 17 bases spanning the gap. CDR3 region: CSVAGTAGSEQYF. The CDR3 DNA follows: TGCAGCGTTGCCGGGACGGCCGGTTCGGAGCAGTACTTC.

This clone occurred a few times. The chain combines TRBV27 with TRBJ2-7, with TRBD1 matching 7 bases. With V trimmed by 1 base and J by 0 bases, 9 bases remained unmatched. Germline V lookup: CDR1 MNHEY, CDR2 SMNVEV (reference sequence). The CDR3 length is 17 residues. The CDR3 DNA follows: TGTGCCAGCAGTTTATTGGCCCCGGGACAGAGCTCCTACGAGCAGTACTTC. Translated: CASSLLAPGQSSYEQYF.

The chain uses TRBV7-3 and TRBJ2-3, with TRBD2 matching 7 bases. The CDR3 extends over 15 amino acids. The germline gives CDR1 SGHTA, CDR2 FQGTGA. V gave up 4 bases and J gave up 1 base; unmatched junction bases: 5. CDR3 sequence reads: CASSSLAGGTDTQYF. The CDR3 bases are TGTGCCAGCAGCTCCCTTGCGGGGGGCACAGATACGCAGTATTTT. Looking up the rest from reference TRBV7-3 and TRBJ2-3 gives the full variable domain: GAGVSQTPSNKVTEKGKYVELRCDPISGHTALYWYRQSLGQGPEFLIYFQGTGAADDSGLPNDRFFAVRPEGSVSTLKIQRTERGDSAVYLCASSSLAGGTDTQYFGPGTRLTVL.

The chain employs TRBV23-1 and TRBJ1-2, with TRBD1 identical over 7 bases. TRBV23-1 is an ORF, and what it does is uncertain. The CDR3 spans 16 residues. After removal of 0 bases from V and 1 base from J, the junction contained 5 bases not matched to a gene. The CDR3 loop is CASSQSGGGFNYGYTF. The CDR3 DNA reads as TGCGCCAGCAGTCAATCCGGAGGGGGCTTTAACTATGGCTACACCTTC.

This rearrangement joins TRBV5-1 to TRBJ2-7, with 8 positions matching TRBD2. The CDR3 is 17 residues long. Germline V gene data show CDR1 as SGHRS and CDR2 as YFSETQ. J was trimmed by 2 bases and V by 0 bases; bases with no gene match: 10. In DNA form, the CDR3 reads TGCGCCAGCAGCTTGGTTCCTGTATGGCGGGGGGCCTACGAGCAGTACTTC. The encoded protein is CASSLVPVWRGAYEQYF. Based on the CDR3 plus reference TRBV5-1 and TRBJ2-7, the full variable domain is KAGVTQTPRYLIKTRGQQVTLSCSPISGHRSVSWYQQTPGQGLQFLFEYFSETQRNKGNFPGRFSGRQFSNSRSEMNVSTLELGDSALYLCASSLVPVWRGAYEQYFGPGTRLTVT.

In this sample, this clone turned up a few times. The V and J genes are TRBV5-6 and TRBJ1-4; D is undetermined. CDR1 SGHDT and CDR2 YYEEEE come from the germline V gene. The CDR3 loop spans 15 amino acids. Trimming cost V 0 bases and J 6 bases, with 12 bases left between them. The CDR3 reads CASSLDSGRDEKLFF. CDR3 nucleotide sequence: TGTGCCAGCAGCTTGGATTCGGGCCGGGATGAAAAACTGTTTTTT.

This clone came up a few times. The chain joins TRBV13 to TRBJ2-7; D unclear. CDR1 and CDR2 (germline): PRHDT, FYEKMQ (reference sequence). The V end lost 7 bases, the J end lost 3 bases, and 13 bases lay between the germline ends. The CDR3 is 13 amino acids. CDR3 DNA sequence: TGTGCCAGCACCGGAAGCAGTAGCTACGAGCAGTACTTC. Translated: CASTGSSSYEQYF.

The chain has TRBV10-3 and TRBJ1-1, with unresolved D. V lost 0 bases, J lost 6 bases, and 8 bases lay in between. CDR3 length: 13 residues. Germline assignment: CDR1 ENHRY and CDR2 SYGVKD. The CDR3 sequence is CAISESVGAEAFF. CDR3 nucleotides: TGTGCCATCAGTGAGTCCGTCGGGGCTGAAGCTTTCTTT.

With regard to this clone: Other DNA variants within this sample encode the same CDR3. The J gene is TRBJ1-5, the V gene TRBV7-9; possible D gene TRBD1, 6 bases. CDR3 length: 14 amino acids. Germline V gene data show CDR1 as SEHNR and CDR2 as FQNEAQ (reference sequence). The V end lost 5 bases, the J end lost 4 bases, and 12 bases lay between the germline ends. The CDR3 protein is CASSLGQSNQPQHF. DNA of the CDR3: TGTGCCAGCAGCCTCGGACAGTCGAATCAGCCCCAGCATTTT.

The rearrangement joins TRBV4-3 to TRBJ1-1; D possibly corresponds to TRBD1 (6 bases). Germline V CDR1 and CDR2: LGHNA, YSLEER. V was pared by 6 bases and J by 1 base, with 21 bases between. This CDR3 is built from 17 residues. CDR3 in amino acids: CASRQGYGLFSNTEAFF. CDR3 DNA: TGCGCCAGCAGACAGGGATACGGGCTTTTCTCGAACACTGAAGCTTTCTTT.

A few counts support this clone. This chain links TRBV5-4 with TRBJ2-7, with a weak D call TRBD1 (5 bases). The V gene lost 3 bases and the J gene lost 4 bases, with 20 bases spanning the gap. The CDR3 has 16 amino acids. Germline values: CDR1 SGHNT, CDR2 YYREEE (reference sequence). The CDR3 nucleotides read TGTGCCAGCAGCTGGAAAGTGGTTGGGGCACCATACGAGCAGTACTTC. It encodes CASSWKVVGAPYEQYF. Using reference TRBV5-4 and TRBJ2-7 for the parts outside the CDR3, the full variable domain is ETGVTQSPTHLIKTRGQQVTLRCSSQSGHNTVSWYQQALGQGPQFIFQYYREEENGRGNFPPRFSGLQFPNYSSELNVNALELDDSALYLCASSWKVVGAPYEQYFGPGTRLTVT.

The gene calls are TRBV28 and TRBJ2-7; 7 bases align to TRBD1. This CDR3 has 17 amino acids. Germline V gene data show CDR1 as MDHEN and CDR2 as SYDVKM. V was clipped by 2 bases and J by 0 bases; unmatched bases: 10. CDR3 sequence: CASSLSSGTVGSYEQYF. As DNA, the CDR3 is TGTGCCAGCAGTTTAAGTTCTGGGACAGTAGGCTCCTACGAGCAGTACTTC.

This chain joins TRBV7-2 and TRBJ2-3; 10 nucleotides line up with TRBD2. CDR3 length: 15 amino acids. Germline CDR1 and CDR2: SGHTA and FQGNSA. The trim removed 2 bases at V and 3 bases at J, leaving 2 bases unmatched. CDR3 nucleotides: TGTGCCAGCAGCTTATCGGGACTAGCGACAGATACGCAGTATTTT. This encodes CASSLSGLATDTQYF.

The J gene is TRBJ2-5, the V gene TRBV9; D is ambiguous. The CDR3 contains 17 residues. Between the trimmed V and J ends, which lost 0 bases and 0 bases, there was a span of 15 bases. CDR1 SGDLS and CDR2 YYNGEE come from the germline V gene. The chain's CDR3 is CASSVVIRWVDQETQYF. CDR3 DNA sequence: TGTGCCAGCAGCGTAGTTATCCGATGGGTGGACCAAGAGACCCAGTACTTC. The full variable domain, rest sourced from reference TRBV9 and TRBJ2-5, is DSGVTQTPKHLITATGQRVTLRCSPRSGDLSVYWYQQSLDQGLQFLIQYYNGEERAKGNILERFSAQQFPDLHSELNLSSLELGDSALYFCASSVVIRWVDQETQYFGPGTRLLVL.

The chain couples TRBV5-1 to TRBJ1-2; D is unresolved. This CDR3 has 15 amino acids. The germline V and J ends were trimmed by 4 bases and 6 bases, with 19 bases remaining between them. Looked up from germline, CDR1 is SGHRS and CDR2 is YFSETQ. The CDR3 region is CASSQEEGRVDGYTF. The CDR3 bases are TGCGCCAGCAGCCAAGAAGAGGGAAGGGTTGATGGCTACACCTTC.

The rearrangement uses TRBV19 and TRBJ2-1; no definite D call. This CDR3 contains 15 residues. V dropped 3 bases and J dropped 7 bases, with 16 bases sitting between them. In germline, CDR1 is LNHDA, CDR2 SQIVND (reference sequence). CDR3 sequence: CASSIMAYSFNEQFF. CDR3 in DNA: TGTGCCAGTAGTATTATGGCTTACAGTTTTAATGAGCAGTTCTTC.